This record concerns one T cell receptor (beta chain) sequence. TCRdb's copy holds only in-frame clones and misses some; the assay was immunoSEQ multiplex PCR. The sample has 150,000 to 200,000 clones; over 60% are singletons. This entry is derived from a study of blood T cell repertoires in COVID-19. Study background: T cells, B-cell-depleted T cells, or PBMCs supplied cDNA or gDNA.

The germline gives CDR1 WSHSY, CDR2 SAAADI. After removal of 6 bases from V and 3 bases from J, the junction contained 5 bases not matched to a gene. This CDR3 region has 14 residues. The sample consisted of peripheral blood. This chain connects TRBV10-2 to TRBJ2-3; 8 positions match TRBD1. The TCR was taken from a woman between 70 and 85 years old with acute or convalescent COVID-19. DNA of the CDR3: TGCGCCAGCAGATTGGGACAGGCTACAGATACGCAGTATTTT. Translation gives CASRLGQATDTQYF.